In this sample, the clone carrying this T cell receptor beta chain turned up once. CDR3 length equals 14 residues. From germline, CDR1 is MDHEN and CDR2 SYDVKM. The junction had 8 bases not matched to a gene; V was cut back by 6 bases and J by 6 bases. The data belong to a study of blood T cell repertoires in COVID-19. Study-level information: The samples span acute and convalescent COVID-19 from the United States, Italy and Spain.

The study drew participants aged about 18 to 89 years from some 25 US areas. Grouping used clinical history reported by participants in a survey and questionnaire. Authors' analysis steps: Reference gene primer amplification yielded estimated nucleated cell counts. The assay was immunoSEQ multiplex PCR, and TCRdb's table has in-frame clones only and misses some. V, J and clone size derive from that table, while D and trimming were established from the DNA sequence. The data show about 270,000 clones, around 89% seen once. The chain recombines TRBV28 with TRBJ2-1; the match to TRBD2 covers 7 bases. The TCR originated in a woman aged 40 to 50 with acute COVID-19. Sample: PBMCs or T cells enriched from blood (not recorded which). The CDR3 region has the DNA TGTGCCAGCAGACCTAGCGGCGGCTTCAATGAGCAGTTCTTC. Translated, it gives CASRPSGGFNEQFF.